Below, 16 T cell receptor beta chains from the same sample are listed, as sequenced in a study of blood T cell repertoires in COVID-19. Here immunoSEQ multiplex PCR was the method, and the copy in TCRdb shows in-frame clones only, minus some. This table has roughly 64,000 clones, about nine tenths appearing once. The sequencing sample was made of peripheral blood. The source is a man aged 50-60 years with active COVID-19.

This clone is a singleton in its sample. The chain couples TRBV5-1 to TRBJ2-3; 8 bases agree with TRBD2. Germline-derived CDR1 and CDR2 are SGHRS and YFSETQ. This CDR3 region has 14 residues. V gave up 2 bases and J gave up 6 bases; unmatched junction bases: 5. For the CDR3, the DNA is TGCGCCAGCAGCTTAGCGGGAGTTTTCGATACGCAGTATTTT. Translating it yields CASSLAGVFDTQYF.

V usage is TRBV6-5 and J usage is TRBJ2-1; 11 nucleotides match TRBD2. CDR3 length: 14 amino acids. With 6 bases clipped from V and 6 bases from J, the junction kept 4 bases outside the gene matches. Germline CDR1 and CDR2: MNHEY and SVGAGI. CDR3: CASRGLADPNEQFF. The CDR3 nucleotides are TGTGCCAGCAGGGGACTAGCGGATCCCAATGAGCAGTTCTTC.

V is TRBV5-1 and J is TRBJ2-3; the match to TRBD2 covers 8 bases. This CDR3 spans 15 amino acids. CDR1 SGHRS and CDR2 YFSETQ come from the germline V gene. The V gene end was trimmed by 2 bases and the J gene end by 0 bases; junction bases not matched to a gene: 2. CDR3: CASSFSGTSTDTQYF. CDR3 DNA sequence: TGCGCCAGCAGCTTTAGCGGGACTAGCACAGATACGCAGTATTTT.

The rearrangement joins TRBV28 to TRBJ1-5, with 8 bases identical to TRBD1. The CDR3 runs 15 residues. Germline assignment: CDR1 MDHEN and CDR2 SYDVKM. J lost 3 bases, V lost 6 bases, and 7 bases had no gene match. In DNA form, the CDR3 reads TGTGCCAGCAGCCCCACGGACAGGGACAATCAGCCCCAGCATTTT. Residues: CASSPTDRDNQPQHF.

CDR3 region: CASRGPGRYEQFF. The CDR3 region has the DNA TGTGCCAGCCGCGGGCCAGGGAGGTATGAGCAGTTCTTC. The rearrangement links TRBV7-2 to TRBJ2-1; D is perhaps TRBD2 (6 bases). CDR3 length: 13 residues. The germline V and J ends were trimmed by 8 bases and 8 bases, with 16 bases remaining between them. CDR1 and CDR2 from the germline V gene are SGHTA and FQGNSA.

V usage is TRBV5-4 and J usage is TRBJ2-7; the match to TRBD1 covers 11 bases. Trimming cost V 3 bases and J 3 bases; bases outside gene matches: 8. The CDR3 extends over 16 amino acids. Germline V CDR1 and CDR2: SGHNT, YYREEE (reference sequence). This CDR3 is CASSSPMGTGGYEQYF. The CDR3 DNA is TGTGCCAGCAGCTCCCCAATGGGGACAGGGGGCTACGAGCAGTACTTC.

The CDR3 sequence is CASSTGTGIQPQHF. The DNA for the CDR3 is TGCGCCAGCAGCACCGGGACAGGGATTCAGCCCCAGCATTTT. The chain employs TRBV4-1 and TRBJ1-5, with TRBD1 matching over 9 bases. The CDR3 length is 14 residues. The trim removed 5 bases at V and 6 bases at J, leaving 5 bases unmatched. The germline gives CDR1 MGHRA, CDR2 YSYEKL.

This sequence joins TRBV4-2 and TRBJ1-5; D uncertain. V lost 5 bases to trimming and J lost 5 bases, with 7 bases between them. Germline V gene lookup returns CDR1 LGHNA and CDR2 YNFKEQ. The CDR3 consists of 12 residues. The CDR3 DNA is TGTGCCAGCAGCGCAGAGGATCAGCCCCAGCATTTT. This sequence encodes CASSAEDQPQHF.

The J gene is TRBJ2-5, the V gene TRBV7-8; 10 bases map to TRBD2. CDR1 is SGHVS, CDR2 FQNEAQ, per germline. The CDR3 sequence is 17 residues long. Trimming removed 5 bases from V and 5 bases from J; junction bases left unmatched: 14. Here the CDR3 DNA reads TGTGCCAGCAGCCACGTGGGGACTAGCGTGATTGGGGAGACCCAGTACTTC. Protein: CASSHVGTSVIGETQYF.

Of note for this clone: At one of its ends the junction is not consistent with the germline gene, which may arise from a read error. The CDR3 region is CASSDGLAGGLHF. CDR3 coding DNA: TGTGCCAGCAGTGACGGCCTAGCGGGAGGACTTCACTTC. The chain recombines TRBV6-4 with TRBJ2-7; 11 nucleotides align to TRBD2. Germline assignment: CDR1 MRHNA and CDR2 SNTAGT. This CDR3 has 13 residues.

J is TRBJ1-5 and V is TRBV2; no clear D. This CDR3 contains 14 residues. Germline CDR1 and CDR2: SNHLY and FYNNEI. V shed 3 bases and J shed 3 bases, with 9 bases lying between them. The CDR3 region is CASSEVQVNQPQHF. The CDR3 region has the DNA TGTGCCAGCAGTGAGGTGCAGGTCAATCAGCCCCAGCATTTT.

The rearrangement joins TRBV28 to TRBJ2-2; perhaps TRBD2 as D (6 bases). CDR3 length equals 16 residues. Germline V CDR1 and CDR2: MDHEN, SYDVKM. Trimming removed 7 bases at V and 0 bases at J, with 15 bases between. The CDR3 loop reads CASKGWGGPNTGELFF. The CDR3 DNA is TGTGCCAGCAAGGGTTGGGGAGGCCCGAACACCGGGGAGCTGTTTTTT.

The genes are TRBV12-5 and TRBJ2-2; maybe TRBD2 (6 bases). The germline V and J ends were trimmed by 7 bases and 6 bases, with 12 bases remaining between them. The CDR3 spans 13 residues. Per germline, CDR1 LGHNT and CDR2 FRNRAP. CDR3 DNA sequence: TGTGCTAGTGCCCTCTCTAGCGCCGGGGAGCTGTTTTTT. This sequence encodes CASALSSAGELFF.

V gene TRBV7-8 combines with J gene TRBJ1-4; 9 nucleotides agree with TRBD1. The CDR3 has 14 residues. CDR1 SGHVS and CDR2 FQNEAQ come from the germline V gene. Trimming cost V 5 bases and J 5 bases; bases outside gene matches: 3. CDR3 nucleotides: TGTGCCAGCAGCCGGACAGGGGTAAATGAAAAACTGTTTTTT. It encodes CASSRTGVNEKLFF.

The V gene is TRBV5-4, the J gene TRBJ2-7; D is possibly TRBD2 (6 bases). CDR3 length equals 14 residues. The germline V and J ends were trimmed by 5 bases and 1 base, with 13 bases remaining between them. Germline CDR1 reads SGHNT; CDR2 reads YYREEE (reference sequence). CDR3 DNA sequence: TGTGCCAGCAGTACCCAGGGAGGATCCTACGAGCAGTACTTC. Translated: CASSTQGGSYEQYF.

This chain joins TRBV28 and TRBJ1-6; D gene ambiguous. The V end lost 3 bases, the J end lost 5 bases, and 8 bases lay between the germline ends. The CDR3 is made up of 14 amino acids. Per the germline V gene, CDR1 is MDHEN and CDR2 is SYDVKM. CDR3 nucleotide sequence: TGTGCCAGCAGTTTGTGGGAGAATAATTCACCCCTCCACTTT. It translates to CASSLWENNSPLHF.